This T cell receptor (beta chain) originates from a study of spatial heterogeneity in lung cancer. The overall study: Available follow-up PBMC samples were sequenced, at a median of about two years post-resection.

The germline V gene has CDR1 MNHNS and CDR2 SASEGT. The CDR3 is 15 amino acids. Between the trimmed V and J ends, which lost 4 bases and 3 bases, there was a span of 13 bases. Time point here: blood at routine non-recurrence follow-up after resection. Unsorted whole RNA samples from tumor, nontumor lung or frozen PBMC were sequenced. On each TCR cDNA molecule, a unique molecular identifier was present. MiXCR was run by TCRdb on the 5' RACE reads, yielding one entry per CDR3 protein. Of 110,000 or so distinct CDR3 sequences in the sample, 9.5% to 14% were seen once. This clonotype was seen ten or more times.

The sequenced sample was PBMCs, obtained at follow-up. The chain combines TRBV6-1 with TRBJ2-1; D remains unclear. The TCR sequence derives from a female donor with early-stage non-small cell lung cancer. CDR3 coding DNA: TGTGCCAGCAGTGGTGGTAGGCGGAACTACAATGAGCAGTTCTTC. It specifies CASSGGRRNYNEQFF.